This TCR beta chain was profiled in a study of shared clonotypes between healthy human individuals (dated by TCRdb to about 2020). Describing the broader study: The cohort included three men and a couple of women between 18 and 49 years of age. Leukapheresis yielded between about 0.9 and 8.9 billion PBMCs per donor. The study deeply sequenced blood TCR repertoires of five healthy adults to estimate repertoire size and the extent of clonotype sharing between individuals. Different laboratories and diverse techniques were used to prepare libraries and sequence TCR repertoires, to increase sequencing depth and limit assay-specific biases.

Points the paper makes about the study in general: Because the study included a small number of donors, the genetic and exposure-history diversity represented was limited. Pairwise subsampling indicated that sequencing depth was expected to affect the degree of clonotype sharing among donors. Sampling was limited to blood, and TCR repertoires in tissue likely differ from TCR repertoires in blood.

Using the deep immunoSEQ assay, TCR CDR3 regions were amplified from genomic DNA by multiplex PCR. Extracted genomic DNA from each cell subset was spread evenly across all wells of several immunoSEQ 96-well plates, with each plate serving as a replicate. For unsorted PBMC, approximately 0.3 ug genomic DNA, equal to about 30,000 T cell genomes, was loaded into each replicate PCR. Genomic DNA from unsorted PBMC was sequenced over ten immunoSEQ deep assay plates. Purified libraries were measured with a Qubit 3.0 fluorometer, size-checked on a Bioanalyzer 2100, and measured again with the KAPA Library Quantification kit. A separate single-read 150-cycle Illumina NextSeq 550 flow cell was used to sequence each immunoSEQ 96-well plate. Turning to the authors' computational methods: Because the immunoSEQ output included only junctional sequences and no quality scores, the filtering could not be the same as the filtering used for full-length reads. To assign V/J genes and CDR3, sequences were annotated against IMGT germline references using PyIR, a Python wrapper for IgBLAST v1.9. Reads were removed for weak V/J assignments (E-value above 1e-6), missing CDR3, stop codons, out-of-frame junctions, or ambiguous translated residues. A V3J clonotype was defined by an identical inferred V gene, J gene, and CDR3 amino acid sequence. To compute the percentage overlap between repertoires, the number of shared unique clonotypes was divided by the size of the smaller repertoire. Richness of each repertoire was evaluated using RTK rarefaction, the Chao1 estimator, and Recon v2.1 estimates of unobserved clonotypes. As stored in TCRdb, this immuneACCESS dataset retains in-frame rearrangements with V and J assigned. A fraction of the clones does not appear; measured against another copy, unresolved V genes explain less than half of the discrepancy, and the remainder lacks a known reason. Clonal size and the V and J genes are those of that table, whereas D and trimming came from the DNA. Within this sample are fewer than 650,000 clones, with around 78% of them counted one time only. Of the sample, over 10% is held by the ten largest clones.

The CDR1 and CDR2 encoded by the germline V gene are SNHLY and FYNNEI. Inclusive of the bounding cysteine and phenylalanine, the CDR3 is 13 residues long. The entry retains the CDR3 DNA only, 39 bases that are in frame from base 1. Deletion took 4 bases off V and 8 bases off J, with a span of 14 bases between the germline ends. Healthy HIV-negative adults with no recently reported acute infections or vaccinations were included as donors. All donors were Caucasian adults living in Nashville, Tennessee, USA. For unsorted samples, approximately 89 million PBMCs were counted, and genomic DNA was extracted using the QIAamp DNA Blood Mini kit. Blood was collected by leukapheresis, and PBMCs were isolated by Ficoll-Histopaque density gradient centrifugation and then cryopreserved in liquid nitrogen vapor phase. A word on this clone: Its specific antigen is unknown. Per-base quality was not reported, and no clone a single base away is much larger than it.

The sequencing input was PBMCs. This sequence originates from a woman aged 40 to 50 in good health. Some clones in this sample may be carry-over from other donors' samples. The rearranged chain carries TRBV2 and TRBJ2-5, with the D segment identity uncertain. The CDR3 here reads CASSADSERTQYF. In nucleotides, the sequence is TGTGCCAGCAGTGCAGACTCGGAGAGAACCCAGTACTTC.